The 6 T cell receptor beta chains below all came from one sample that was sequenced in a study of blood T cell repertoires in COVID-19. Sequencing was performed with immunoSEQ multiplex PCR; in TCRdb, only in-frame clones are kept and a portion is missing. The sample lists 55,000 to 65,000 clones; about 88% were seen once. Sequenced material: peripheral blood. The receptor set was obtained from a woman aged 60 to 75 with active COVID-19.

The chain employs TRBV4-2 and TRBJ2-2; maybe TRBD2 (5 bases). Germline-derived CDR1 and CDR2 are LGHNA and YNFKEQ. This CDR3 is 14 amino acids long. The germline V and J ends were trimmed by 4 bases and 13 bases, with 19 bases remaining between them. CDR3 protein: CASSLSDSASVLFF. CDR3 nucleotides: TGTGCCAGCAGCCTCTCGGACTCCGCATCGGTGCTGTTTTTT.

This clone was observed a single time. This chain uses TRBV2 with TRBJ1-4; D gene ambiguous. In germline, CDR1 is SNHLY, CDR2 FYNNEI. Trimming took 3 bases from V and 10 from J, leaving 12 bases between them. The CDR3 runs 13 residues. CDR3 DNA: TGTGCCAGCAGTGACGGGGTCCGGGGAAAACTGTTTTTT. This gives the protein CASSDGVRGKLFF.

The chain is built from TRBV29-1 and TRBJ2-1; D might be TRBD2 (5 bases). Per germline, CDR1 SQVTM and CDR2 ANQGSEA. V lost 3 bases and J lost 3, with 6 bases in between. This CDR3 contains 12 residues. For the CDR3, the DNA is TGCAGCGTTGAGAGCGGCTACAATGAGCAGTTCTTC. Translating gives CSVESGYNEQFF.

The DNA for the CDR3 is TGTGCCAGCAGCTTGGAGACAAACACTGAAGCTTTCTTT. Translation gives CASSLETNTEAFF. V is TRBV5-4 and J is TRBJ1-1; D uncertain. The germline gives CDR1 SGHNT, CDR2 YYREEE (reference sequence). V was pared by 0 bases and J by 2 bases, with 5 bases between. The CDR3 length is 13 residues.

Only one count was recorded for this clone. V gene TRBV5-4 combines with J gene TRBJ2-5, with 7 bases fitting TRBD2. J lost 2 bases, V lost 4 bases, and 5 bases had no gene match. The CDR3 consists of 14 residues. The germline V gene encodes CDR1 SGHNT and CDR2 YYREEE (reference sequence). The chain's CDR3 is CASSRGDLQETQYF. DNA of the CDR3: TGTGCCAGCAGCCGGGGGGACCTACAAGAGACCCAGTACTTC.

The genes are TRBV4-2 and TRBJ1-5, with D possibly matching TRBD1 (5 bases). This CDR3 has 15 amino acids. V was pared by 2 bases and J by 7 bases, with 15 bases between. Germline lookup yields CDR1 LGHNA and CDR2 YNFKEQ. The CDR3, as DNA: TGTGCCAGCAGCCAACCTGACAGCCAAGGGCAGCCCCAGCATTTT. Its translation: CASSQPDSQGQPQHF.